The 6 T cell receptor beta chains given below trace back to one sample, sequenced in a study of T cell responses to AZD1222 COVID-19 vaccine. Only in-frame clones appear in the TCRdb table, and some are missing; sequencing was by immunoSEQ multiplex PCR. The data hold around 130,000 clones, with approximately 92% observed a single time. The sample here was peripheral blood, taken on day 0 of AZD1222 vaccination. The receptors derive from an adult in good health.

The rearrangement links TRBV29-1 to TRBJ1-1; TRBD1 is a possible D gene (6 bases). Trimming removed 6 bases at V and 4 bases at J, with 15 bases between. Germline loops: CDR1 SQVTM, CDR2 ANQGSEA. This CDR3 is built from 13 residues. CDR3: CSVGTARGTEAFF. As DNA, the CDR3 is TGCAGCGTCGGGACTGCCAGGGGCACTGAAGCTTTCTTT.

The chain is built from TRBV14 and TRBJ2-7, with 7 bases matching TRBD2. CDR1 and CDR2 from the germline V gene are SGHDN and FVKESK. The length of the CDR3 is 15 residues. V lost 5 bases to trimming and J lost 4 bases; unmatched junction nucleotides: 11. CDR3 protein: CASSSREARVYEQYF. The CDR3 coding sequence is TGTGCCAGCAGCTCTCGGGAGGCCCGGGTATACGAGCAGTACTTC.

The genes are TRBV19 and TRBJ1-1; D unresolved. V was clipped by 5 bases and J by 0 bases, with 13 bases between them. Germline assignment: CDR1 LNHDA and CDR2 SQIVND (reference sequence). This CDR3 region has 15 residues. CDR3 region: CASSPHNGLNTEAFF. The CDR3 DNA sequence: TGTGCCAGTAGTCCTCACAATGGACTGAACACTGAAGCTTTCTTT.

The rearrangement uses TRBV6-2 or TRBV6-3 and TRBJ1-2; no clear D gene. The V end lost 4 bases, the J end lost 2 bases, and 14 bases lay between the germline ends. Germline CDR1 MNHEY, CDR2 SVGEGT. The length of the CDR3 is 15 residues. The chain's CDR3 is CASSFFPGGNYGYTF. The DNA of the CDR3 is TGTGCCAGCAGTTTTTTTCCGGGCGGGAACTATGGCTACACCTTC.

The chain joins TRBV5-1 to TRBJ1-1; D unclear. V was cut by 0 bases and J by 3 bases, with 6 bases left in between. The germline gives CDR1 SGHRS, CDR2 YFSETQ. The CDR3 spans 13 residues. CDR3 region: CASSLAQDTEAFF. The CDR3 coding sequence is TGCGCCAGCAGCTTGGCACAAGACACTGAAGCTTTCTTT.

The chain joins TRBV7-9 to TRBJ1-6; 10 nucleotides align to TRBD1. The junction had 6 bases not matched to a gene; V was cut back by 5 bases and J by 5 bases. This CDR3 is built from 16 residues. Germline V gene data show CDR1 as SEHNR and CDR2 as FQNEAQ (reference sequence). The CDR3 DNA reads TGTGCCAGCAGCATATGGACAGGGGGGCATAATTCACCCCTCCACTTT. Its protein product is CASSIWTGGHNSPLHF.